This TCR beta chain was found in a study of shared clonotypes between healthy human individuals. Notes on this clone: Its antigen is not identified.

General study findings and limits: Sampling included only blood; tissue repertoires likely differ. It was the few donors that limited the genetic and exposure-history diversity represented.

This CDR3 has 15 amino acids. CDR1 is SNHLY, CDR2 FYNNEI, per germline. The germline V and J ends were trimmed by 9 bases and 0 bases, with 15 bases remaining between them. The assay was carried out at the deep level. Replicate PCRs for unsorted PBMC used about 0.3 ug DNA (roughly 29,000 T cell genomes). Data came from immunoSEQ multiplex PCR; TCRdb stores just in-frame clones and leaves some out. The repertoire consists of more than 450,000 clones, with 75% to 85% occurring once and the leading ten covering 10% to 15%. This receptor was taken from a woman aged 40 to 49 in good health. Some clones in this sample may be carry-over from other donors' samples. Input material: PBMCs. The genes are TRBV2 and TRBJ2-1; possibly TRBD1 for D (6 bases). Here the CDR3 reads CASSPGQSSYNEQFF. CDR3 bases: TGTGCCAGTTCTCCGGGACAAAGCTCCTACAATGAGCAGTTCTTC.